These 19 T cell receptor beta chains share one sample of origin, sequenced in a study of blood T cell repertoires in COVID-19. The table came from immunoSEQ multiplex PCR; TCRdb's copy has only in-frame clones and leaves some out. The sample holds 200,000 or so clones, roughly 80% seen once. Specimen: PBMCs or T cells enriched from blood (not recorded which). The receptors stem from a woman aged 40-49 years with acute COVID-19.

The V call is TRBV28, the J call TRBJ2-3; D is perhaps TRBD2 (5 bases). The CDR3 sequence is 15 residues long. In germline, CDR1 is MDHEN, CDR2 SYDVKM. Trimming removed 3 bases from V and 10 bases from J, with 20 bases in between. This CDR3 is CASSFRIQRTYPQYF. CDR3 nucleotides: TGTGCCAGCAGTTTCCGGATTCAACGGACTTACCCGCAGTATTTT.

The CDR3 nucleotides are TGTGCCAGCAGCCTCGACAGGGACTCACACAATGAGCAGTTCTTC. It encodes CASSLDRDSHNEQFF. V and J are TRBV7-3 and TRBJ2-1; the D gene is possibly TRBD1 (7 bases). Germline CDR1 reads SGHTA; CDR2 reads FQGTGA. The ends were cut back, 5 bases at V and 5 bases at J, with 16 bases in the middle. The length of the CDR3 is 15 residues.

In its sample, this clone was seen a few times. The chain recombines TRBV7-9 with TRBJ1-2, with unresolved D. With 4 bases removed from V and 0 bases from J, the gap between germline ends came to 6 bases. The germline V gene encodes CDR1 SEHNR and CDR2 FQNEAQ (reference sequence). The CDR3 consists of 13 residues. CDR3 region: CASSSLPNYGYTF. For the CDR3, the DNA is TGTGCCAGCAGCTCACTGCCTAACTATGGCTACACCTTC.

The V gene is TRBV2, the J gene TRBJ2-5, with D possibly TRBD1 on 6 matching bases. Germline V gene lookup returns CDR1 SNHLY and CDR2 FYNNEI. CDR3 length equals 12 residues. V was cut by 7 bases and J by 5 bases, with 11 bases left in between. CDR3 loop: CASMGADETQYF. DNA of the CDR3: TGTGCCAGCATGGGGGCGGATGAGACCCAGTACTTC. The full variable domain, completed using reference TRBV2 and TRBJ2-5, is EPEVTQTPSHQVTQMGQEVILRCVPISNHLYFYWYRQILGQKVEFLVSFYNNEISEKSEIFDDQFSVERPDGSNFTLKIRSTKLEDSAMYFCASMGADETQYFGPGTRLLVL.

The CDR3 loop reads CASRLEGLADEQYF. The CDR3 nucleotides are TGTGCCAGCCGACTTGAAGGCCTCGCGGACGAGCAGTACTTC. This rearrangement joins TRBV11-2 to TRBJ2-7; D is unclear. The V end lost 8 bases, the J end lost 5 bases, and 19 bases lay between the germline ends. The CDR3 has 14 amino acids. Germline CDR1 reads SGHAT; CDR2 reads FQNNGV.

This chain connects TRBV30 to TRBJ1-2; 7 positions agree with TRBD1. Looked up from germline, CDR1 is GTSNPN and CDR2 is SVGIG (reference sequence). The J segment lost 6 bases and the V segment lost 1 base, leaving 5 bases of the junction unmatched. CDR3 length: 13 amino acids. The CDR3 DNA is TGTGCCTGGAGTGCCTTAACAGGGGATGGCTACACCTTC. Translation: CAWSALTGDGYTF.

V is TRBV7-9 and J is TRBJ2-3; 8 nucleotides align to TRBD1. V was pared by 4 bases and J by 0 bases, with 15 bases of the junction left unmatched. Germline V gene sequence: CDR1 SEHNR, CDR2 FQNEAQ (reference sequence). The CDR3 sequence is 19 residues long. For the CDR3, the DNA is TGTGCCAGCAGCTCTAGATCCGGGACAGGCCGCTCTAGCACAGATACGCAGTATTTT. This translates into CASSSRSGTGRSSTDTQYF.

CDR3 protein: CASILSGGNEQFF. As DNA, the CDR3 is TGTGCCAGCATCCTCTCAGGGGGCAATGAGCAGTTCTTC. The chain couples TRBV7-2 to TRBJ2-1, with TRBD1 matching 7 bases. In germline, CDR1 is SGHTA, CDR2 FQGNSA. The ends lost 7 bases at V and 6 bases at J; junction bases unmatched: 6. This CDR3 has 13 amino acids.

In this sample, this clone turned up once. This sequence joins TRBV5-1 and TRBJ2-2; 10 nucleotides agree with TRBD1. Germline CDR1 is SGHRS and CDR2 is YFSETQ. The CDR3 runs 16 residues. V was clipped by 4 bases and J by 4 bases; unmatched bases: 7. Here the CDR3 DNA reads TGCGCCAGCAGCCAGGGACAGGGGCGAAGCACCGGGGAGCTGTTTTTT. Translated: CASSQGQGRSTGELFF.

The chain employs TRBV7-9 and TRBJ1-1; no reliable D call. CDR3 length: 13 amino acids. Per germline, CDR1 SEHNR and CDR2 FQNEAQ (reference sequence). V was clipped by 5 bases and J by 1 base, with 8 bases between them. The CDR3 DNA reads TGTGCCAGCAGCCCTATAAAGAACACTGAAGCTTTCTTT. Amino acids: CASSPIKNTEAFF.

The chain employs TRBV18 and TRBJ2-2; D remains ambiguous. The CDR3 loop spans 16 amino acids. V was clipped by 6 bases and J by 7 bases, with 21 bases between them. Germline V CDR1 and CDR2: KGHSH, LQKENI. CDR3: CASSPLLGKASGELFF. Written as DNA, the CDR3 is TGTGCCAGCTCGCCCCTTTTGGGCAAAGCCAGCGGGGAGCTGTTTTTT. Based on the CDR3 plus reference TRBV18 and TRBJ2-2, the full variable domain is NAGVMQNPRHLVRRRGQEARLRCSPMKGHSHVYWYRQLPEEGLKFMVYLQKENIIDESGMPKERFSAEFPKEGPSILRIQQVVRGDSAAYFCASSPLLGKASGELFFGEGSRLTVL.

The table lists this clone with a count of one. The chain is built from TRBV24-1 and TRBJ2-1; weak D call: TRBD2 (6 bases). In germline, CDR1 is KGHDR, CDR2 SFDVKD. V dropped 2 bases and J dropped 0 bases, with 10 bases sitting between them. The CDR3 length is 16 residues. The CDR3 nucleotides are TGTGCCACCAGTGATTCTAGGCGGGGCTCCTACAATGAGCAGTTCTTC. Protein: CATSDSRRGSYNEQFF.

The chain carries TRBV3-1 (or the pseudogene TRBV3-2) and TRBJ1-1; the D gene is possibly TRBD1 (6 bases). The CDR3 spans 19 residues. V lost 3 bases and J lost 1, with 24 bases in between. From germline, CDR1 is LGHDT and CDR2 YNNKEL (reference sequence). CDR3 sequence: CASSQGTSPRQTSNTEAFF. The CDR3 bases are TGTGCCAGCAGCCAGGGGACAAGCCCCCGACAAACCTCGAACACTGAAGCTTTCTTT.

This chain links TRBV6-5 with TRBJ1-6; tentative D call: TRBD1 (6 bases). From germline, CDR1 is MNHEY and CDR2 SVGAGI. V lost 10 bases, J lost 5 bases, and 12 bases lay in between. The CDR3 extends over 13 amino acids. The CDR3 loop is CATLTGNNSPLHF. CDR3 DNA sequence: TGTGCCACCCTAACAGGGAATAATTCACCCCTCCACTTT.

The V call is TRBV18, the J call TRBJ1-4, with 8 bases identical to TRBD1. J was trimmed by 5 bases and V by 6 bases; bases with no gene match: 2. Per germline, CDR1 KGHSH and CDR2 LQKENI. The CDR3 consists of 13 residues. The CDR3 spells CASSRDRNEKLFF. As DNA, the CDR3 is TGTGCCAGCTCCCGGGACAGGAATGAAAAACTGTTTTTT.

The V and J genes are TRBV24-1 and TRBJ1-4; perhaps TRBD1 as D (6 bases). Germline values: CDR1 KGHDR, CDR2 SFDVKD. V was trimmed by 4 bases and J by 4 bases, leaving 12 bases between them. The CDR3 consists of 15 residues. As DNA, the CDR3 is TGTGCCACCAGTGACTCTACAGGGCTTAATGAAAAACTGTTTTTT. As protein: CATSDSTGLNEKLFF.

The rearrangement joins TRBV7-8 to TRBJ2-1; TRBD2 matches 11 bases. The CDR3 has 15 amino acids. Germline V gene data show CDR1 as SGHVS and CDR2 as FQNEAQ. Trimming at V came to 8 bases and at J to 6 bases, leaving 9 bases not matched to a gene. The CDR3 sequence: CASAQNSGRANEQFF. Here the CDR3 DNA reads TGTGCCAGCGCCCAAAATAGCGGGAGGGCCAATGAGCAGTTCTTC. The full variable domain, completed using reference TRBV7-8 and TRBJ2-1, is GAGVSQSPRYKVAKRGQDVALRCDPISGHVSLFWYQQALGQGPEFLTYFQNEAQLDKSGLPSDRFFAERPEGSVSTLKIQRTQQEDSAVYLCASAQNSGRANEQFFGPGTRLTVL.

The chain has TRBV7-6 and TRBJ1-4; no clear D. From germline, CDR1 is SGHVS and CDR2 FNYEAQ. Trimming took off 0 bases at V and 10 bases at J, with 6 bases between the two ends. This CDR3 comprises 12 residues. The DNA for the CDR3 is TGTGCCAGCAGCTTAGCGCGGGGAAAACTGTTTTTT. It yields the protein CASSLARGKLFF.

V is TRBV2 and J is TRBJ2-3, with 8 bases matching TRBD2. The CDR3 sequence is 15 residues long. CDR1 SNHLY and CDR2 FYNNEI come from the germline V gene. With V trimmed by 6 bases and J by 0 bases, 5 bases remained unmatched. DNA of the CDR3: TGTGCCAGCAGCAAGCGGGAGTTCAGCACAGATACGCAGTATTTT. Translated, it gives CASSKREFSTDTQYF.